This T cell receptor (beta chain) derives from a study of identical twins. Study-level results: High-abundance cord blood beta clonotypes had fewer insertions; memory repertoires showed none. Twins' excess sharing was less marked for out-of-frame beta sequences.

With respect to this clonotype: Antigen unknown.

A universal primer site was incorporated via template switching, and the cDNA contained unique molecular identifiers. MiXCR, applied by TCRdb to the 5' RACE reads, yields one record per CDR3 protein. This table holds around 960,000 distinct CDR3 sequences, about 12% found once. The same sample was also used in a study of yellow fever vaccine responses in identical twins.

Sequenced input: PBMCs. The receptor was isolated from a woman aged 18-29 years in good health.

CDR3: CATSQDRLNTGELFF. CDR3 DNA sequence: TGTGCCACCAGTCAGGACCGCCTGAACACCGGGGAGCTGTTTTTT. The gene calls are TRBV24-1 and TRBJ2-2; D gene unclear. This CDR3 has 15 amino acids. CDR1 is KGHDR, CDR2 SFDVKD, per germline. V lost 6 bases and J 1 base, leaving 11 bases between the germline ends.